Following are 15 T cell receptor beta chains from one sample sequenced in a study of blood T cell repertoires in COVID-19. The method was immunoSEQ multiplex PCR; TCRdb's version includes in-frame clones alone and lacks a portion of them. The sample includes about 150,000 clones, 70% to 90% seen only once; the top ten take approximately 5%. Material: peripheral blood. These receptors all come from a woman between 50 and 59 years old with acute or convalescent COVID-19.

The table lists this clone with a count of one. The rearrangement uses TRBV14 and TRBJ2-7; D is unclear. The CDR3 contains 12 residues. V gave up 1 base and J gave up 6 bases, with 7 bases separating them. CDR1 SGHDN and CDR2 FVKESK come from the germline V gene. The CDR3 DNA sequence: TGTGCCAGCAGCCAAGGTTTAGTCGAGCAGTACTTC. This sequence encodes CASSQGLVEQYF.

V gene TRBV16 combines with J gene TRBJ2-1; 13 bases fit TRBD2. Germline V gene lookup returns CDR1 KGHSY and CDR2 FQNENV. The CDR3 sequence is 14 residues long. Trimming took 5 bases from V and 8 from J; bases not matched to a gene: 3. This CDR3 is CASSGTSGVHEQFF. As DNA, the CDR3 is TGTGCCAGCAGCGGGACTAGCGGGGTCCATGAGCAGTTCTTC.

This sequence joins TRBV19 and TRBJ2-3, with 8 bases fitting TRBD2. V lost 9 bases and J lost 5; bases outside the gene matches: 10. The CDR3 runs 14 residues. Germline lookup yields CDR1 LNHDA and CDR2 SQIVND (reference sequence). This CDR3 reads CASSRAGVKDTQYF. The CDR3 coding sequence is TGTGCCAGCTCTAGAGCGGGGGTGAAAGATACGCAGTATTTT.

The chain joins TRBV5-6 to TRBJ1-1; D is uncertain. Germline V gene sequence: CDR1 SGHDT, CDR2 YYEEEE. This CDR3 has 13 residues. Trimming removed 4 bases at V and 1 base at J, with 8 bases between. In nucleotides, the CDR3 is TGTGCCAGCAGCCGACGGGAGAACACTGAAGCTTTCTTT. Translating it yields CASSRRENTEAFF.

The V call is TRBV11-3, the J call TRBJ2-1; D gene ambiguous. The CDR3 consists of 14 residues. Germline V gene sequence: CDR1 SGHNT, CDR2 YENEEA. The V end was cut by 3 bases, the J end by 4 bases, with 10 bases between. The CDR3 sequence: CASSLSEEYNEQFF. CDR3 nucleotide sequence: TGTGCCAGCAGCTTGAGTGAAGAATACAATGAGCAGTTCTTC.

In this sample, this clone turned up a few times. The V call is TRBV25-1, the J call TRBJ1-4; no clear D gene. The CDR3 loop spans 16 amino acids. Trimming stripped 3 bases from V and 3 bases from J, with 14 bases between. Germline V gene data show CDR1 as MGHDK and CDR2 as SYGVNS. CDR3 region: CASSDSIGSPNEKLFF. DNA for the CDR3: TGTGCCAGCAGTGATTCTATAGGGAGTCCTAATGAAAAACTGTTTTTT.

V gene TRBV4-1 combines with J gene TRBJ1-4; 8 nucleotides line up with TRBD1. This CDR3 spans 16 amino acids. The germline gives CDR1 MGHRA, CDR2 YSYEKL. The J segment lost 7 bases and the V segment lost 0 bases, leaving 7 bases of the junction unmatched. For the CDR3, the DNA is TGCGCCAGCAGCCAAGACCCGGACAGGGCGTCTGAAAAACTGTTTTTT. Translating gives CASSQDPDRASEKLFF.

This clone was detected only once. The CDR3 region has the DNA TGTGCCAGTAGTGAACCGACAGGCCCGACGGTTGAAAAACTGTTTTTT. This gives the protein CASSEPTGPTVEKLFF. The rearrangement joins TRBV19 to TRBJ1-4, with D possibly being TRBD1 (6 bases). Trimming removed 5 bases from V and 7 bases from J, with 20 bases in between. The CDR3 length is 16 residues. Germline CDR1 reads LNHDA; CDR2 reads SQIVND (reference sequence).

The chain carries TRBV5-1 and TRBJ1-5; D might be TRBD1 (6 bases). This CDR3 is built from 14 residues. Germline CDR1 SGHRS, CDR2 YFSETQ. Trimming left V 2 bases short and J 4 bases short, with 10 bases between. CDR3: CASSFGTQNQPQHF. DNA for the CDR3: TGCGCCAGCAGCTTCGGGACACAGAATCAGCCCCAGCATTTT.

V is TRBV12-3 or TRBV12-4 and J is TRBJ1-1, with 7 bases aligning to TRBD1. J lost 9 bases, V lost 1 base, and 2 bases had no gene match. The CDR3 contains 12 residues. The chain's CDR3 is CASSLGDSKAFF. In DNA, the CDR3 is TGTGCCAGCAGTTTAGGGGACAGCAAAGCTTTCTTT.

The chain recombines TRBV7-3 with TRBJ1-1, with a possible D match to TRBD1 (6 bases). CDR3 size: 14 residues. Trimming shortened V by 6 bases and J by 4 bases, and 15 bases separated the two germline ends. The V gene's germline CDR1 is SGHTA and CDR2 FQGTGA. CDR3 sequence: CASSVTGMSTEAFF. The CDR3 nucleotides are TGTGCCAGCAGTGTAACAGGGATGAGCACTGAAGCTTTCTTT.

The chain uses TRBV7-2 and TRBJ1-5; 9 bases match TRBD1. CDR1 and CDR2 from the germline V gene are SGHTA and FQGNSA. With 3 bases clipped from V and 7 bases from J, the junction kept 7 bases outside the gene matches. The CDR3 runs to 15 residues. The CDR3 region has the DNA TGTGCCAGCAGCTTGGGACAGGGAGTAAAACAGCCCCAGCATTTT. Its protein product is CASSLGQGVKQPQHF. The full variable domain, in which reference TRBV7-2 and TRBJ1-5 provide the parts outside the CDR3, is GAGVSQSPSNKVTEKGKDVELRCDPISGHTALYWYRQSLGQGLEFLIYFQGNSAPDKSGLPSDRFSAERTGGSVSTLTIQRTQQEDSAVYLCASSLGQGVKQPQHFGDGTRLSIL.

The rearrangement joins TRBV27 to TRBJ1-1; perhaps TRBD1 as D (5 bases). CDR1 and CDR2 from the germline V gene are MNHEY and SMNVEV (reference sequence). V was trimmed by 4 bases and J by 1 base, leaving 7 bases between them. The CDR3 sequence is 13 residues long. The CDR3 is CASSYQGNTEAFF. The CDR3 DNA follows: TGTGCCAGCAGTTACCAGGGGAACACTGAAGCTTTCTTT.

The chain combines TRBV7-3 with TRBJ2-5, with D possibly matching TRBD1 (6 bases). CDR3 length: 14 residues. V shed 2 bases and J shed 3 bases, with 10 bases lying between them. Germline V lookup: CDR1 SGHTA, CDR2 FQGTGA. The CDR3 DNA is TGTGCCAGCAGCTTAGGTTCAGGGGAAGAGACCCAGTACTTC. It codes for CASSLGSGEETQYF. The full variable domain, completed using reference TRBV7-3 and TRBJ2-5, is GAGVSQTPSNKVTEKGKYVELRCDPISGHTALYWYRQSLGQGPEFLIYFQGTGAADDSGLPNDRFFAVRPEGSVSTLKIQRTERGDSAVYLCASSLGSGEETQYFGPGTRLLVL.

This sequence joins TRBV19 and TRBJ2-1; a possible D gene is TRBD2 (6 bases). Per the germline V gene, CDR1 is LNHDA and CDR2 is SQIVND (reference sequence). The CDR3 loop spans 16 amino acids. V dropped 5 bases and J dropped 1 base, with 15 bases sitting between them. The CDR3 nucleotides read TGTGCCAGTAGTGTGGGCTGGGACTTATCCTACAATGAGCAGTTCTTC. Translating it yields CASSVGWDLSYNEQFF.